Below, one T cell receptor (beta chain) is given with its context. Antigen: not known. Extraction and reverse transcription of RNA yielded cDNA as the sequencing template. The method was immunoSEQ multiplex PCR; TCRdb's version includes in-frame clones alone and lacks a portion of them. The table records around 120,000 clones, roughly 69% of them present only once. This record belongs to a study of CD8+ T cells in alopecia areata. Study conclusions and caveats: Mouse data revealed clearer TCR sharing than patient data did, a gap possibly tied to HLA. Scalp samples also contribute reads from the resident alphabeta T cells found in normal skin.

CD4+ and CD8+ T cells were sorted from PBMCs stained for CD3, CD4 and CD8. The ends lost 2 bases at V and 2 bases at J; junction bases unmatched: 1. The CDR3 length is 13 residues. The germline V gene has CDR1 GTSNPN and CDR2 SVGIG (reference sequence). V is TRBV30 and J is TRBJ2-7; 9 positions match TRBD2. This TCR was sampled from a human donor in good health. Sequencing was performed on CD4+ T cells sorted from blood. In DNA form, the CDR3 reads TGTGCCTGGAGTAGCGGGGGGCCCTACGAGCAGTACTTC. It codes for CAWSSGGPYEQYF.